These T cell receptor beta chains were read from a single sample in a study of CD8+ T cells in alopecia areata. The assay was immunoSEQ multiplex PCR, and TCRdb's table has in-frame clones only and misses some. In the table there are 220,000 or so clones, 50% to 60% of which are singletons. The sequences come from CD4+ T cells sorted from blood, collected at week 0. Receptors originate from a human donor with alopecia areata. CDR3s include the opening cysteine and the closing phenylalanine or tryptophan. D genes are given only for firm matches. Not all rows give a size; the values are once, few, many and, for expanded clones, a class.

d_call	v_call	clone_size	j_call	cdr3_nt	cdr3_aa
.	TRBV5-6	.	TRBJ2-1	TGTGCCAGCAGTTCCCCGGGACAGCAGTTCTTC	CASSSPGQQFF
.	TRBV29-1	few	TRBJ2-7	TGCAGCGTTCTGACGGGGCGGCTTTCCTACGAGCAGTACTTC	CSVLTGRLSYEQYF
TRBD1	TRBV5-1	once	TRBJ2-5	TGCGCCAGCAGCCTCCGGGACAGGGGCGGCGAGACCCAGTACTTC	CASSLRDRGGETQYF
.	TRBV30	.	TRBJ1-6	TGTGCCTGGAAAGTGAGGGACTCCTATAATTCACCCCTCCACTTT	CAWKVRDSYNSPLHF
TRBD2	TRBV9	.	TRBJ2-1	TGTGCCAGCAGCGTTATTGGAGCGGGGGGCTACTCCTACAATGAGCAGTTCTTC	CASSVIGAGGYSYNEQFF
TRBD1	TRBV30	few	TRBJ1-1	TGTGCCTCCTTACCACAGGGGGACACTGAAGCTTTCTTT	CASLPQGDTEAFF
.	TRBV7-3	few	TRBJ2-1	TGTGCCAGCAGCTTAATGGGGCGGAATGAGCAGTTCTTC	CASSLMGRNEQFF
.	TRBV6-5	.	TRBJ1-2	TGTGCCAGCAGTTTCGGGCGGCTTAACTATGGCTACACCTTC	CASSFGRLNYGYTF
.	TRBV30	few	TRBJ2-5	TGTGCCTGGGGCTTTAACAGGGAATCCGAGACCCAGTACTTC	CAWGFNRESETQYF
TRBD1	TRBV7-9	.	TRBJ1-1	TGTGCCAGCAGCGCGAGACAGGGGCCGGCTTTCTTT	CASSARQGPAFF
.	TRBV5-1	.	TRBJ2-3	TGCGCCAGCAGCTTGGGGAGCACAGATACGCAGTATTTT	CASSLGSTDTQYF